This record looks at one T cell receptor beta chain sequence and its context. Antigen specificity is unknown. Clones were read by immunoSEQ multiplex PCR, and TCRdb kept only the in-frame ones, dropping some. The repertoire holds about 280,000 clones, with about 89% as singletons. Regarding treatment: 19 received Ad26.COV2.S at low or high dose, single or two shots; five or six received placebo; per-sample allocation not given. Day 63 after the first vaccine or placebo injection was the time point for sampling. Boston hosted the donor, who was an adult aged 18-55 years. This entry comes from a study of Ad26.COV2.S vaccination and SARS-CoV-2 variants. On the study more broadly: Donor participated within the Ad26.COV2.S arm of the COV1001 trial. Participants got Ad26.COV2.S intramuscularly, once or twice 56 days apart.

Study results and limitations: Possibly, TCR breadth and depth analyses underestimated total T cell responses.

Trimming stripped 3 bases from V and 11 bases from J, with 13 bases between. This CDR3 has 12 amino acids. Germline CDR1 SNHLY, CDR2 FYNNEI. The V gene is TRBV2, the J gene TRBJ1-1; the D is unclear. The specimen was peripheral blood, collected in a trial of Ad26.COV2.S vaccine versus placebo. The clonotype comes from a person between 18 and 65 years old who received the Ad26.COV2.S COVID-19 vaccine or a placebo. The CDR3 reads CASSDSDVVAFF. In DNA form, the CDR3 reads TGTGCCAGCAGTGATTCAGACGTCGTTGCTTTCTTT.